The source of this TCR beta chain is a study of technical replicates of blood from a handful of donors. V was pared by 6 bases and J by 6 bases, with 14 bases between. CDR1 and CDR2 from the germline V gene are LNHDA and SQIVND (reference sequence). This CDR3 spans 13 amino acids. This clone was seen only once. Repertoires were generated with immunoSEQ multiplex PCR, while TCRdb's copy carries only in-frame clones and drops some. The sample holds about 80,000 clones; 90% to 95% are singletons and the top ten take around 0.4%. This sequence was found in a human donor in good health. The sample consisted of T cells isolated from PBMCs. The chain combines TRBV19 with TRBJ1-2; D gene unclear. CDR3 residues: CASSAAVRDGYTF. In DNA form, the CDR3 reads TGTGCCAGTAGCGCGGCAGTGCGGGATGGCTACACCTTC.